Below, one TCR beta chain is given with its context. The antigen is undetermined. The sample belongs to a study of T cell responses to AZD1222 COVID-19 vaccine. Profiling relied on immunoSEQ multiplex PCR, and the TCRdb table lists in-frame clones only, not all of them. This table holds roughly 120,000 clones, about 87% found once. CDR3 length equals 16 residues. Deletions cut 3 bases from V and 1 base from J, with 16 bases between. Germline V gene lookup returns CDR1 SNHLY and CDR2 FYNNEI. Points from the study as a whole: Dominant CD4 TCR responses targeted spike regions 160-218 and 743-854.

This receptor was taken from an adult who received the AZD1222 COVID-19 vaccine. Specimen: peripheral blood, collected 28 days after the second AZD1222 dose. V usage is TRBV2 and J usage is TRBJ2-7; D unresolved. The CDR3 sequence: CASSDGFRTTSYEQYF. The CDR3 DNA sequence: TGTGCCAGCAGTGACGGGTTCCGAACGACGTCCTACGAGCAGTACTTC.